Listed here are 11 T cell receptor beta chains from one sample, sequenced in a study of CD8+ T cells in alopecia areata. Treatment denoted: oral pan-JAK inhibitor, 5-10 mg twice daily. RNA extraction was followed by reverse transcription into cDNA, which acted as the sequencing template. Sequencing was performed with immunoSEQ multiplex PCR; in TCRdb, only in-frame clones are kept and a portion is missing. The repertoire consists of fewer than 150,000 clones, with about 61% occurring once and the leading ten covering around 30%. Sequences were derived from CD8+ T cells sorted from blood, sampled at week 4, from a patient treated with tofacitinib. The receptors derive from a human donor with alopecia areata.

The chain recombines TRBV30 with TRBJ1-2, with D possibly TRBD1 on 6 matching bases. The V end was cut by 1 base, the J end by 4 bases, with 10 bases between. There are 13 residues in the CDR3. Germline V gives CDR1 GTSNPN, CDR2 SVGIG (reference sequence). CDR3 DNA: TGTGCCTGGAGTGACAGGGAAGGCTATGGCTACACCTTC. It specifies CAWSDREGYGYTF.

The chain links TRBV30 to TRBJ2-7; no reliable D call. The CDR3 runs to 12 residues. V was clipped by 0 bases and J by 3 bases, with 6 bases between them. Germline assignment: CDR1 GTSNPN and CDR2 SVGIG (reference sequence). The chain's CDR3 is CAWSVVRYEQYF. The CDR3 coding sequence is TGTGCCTGGAGTGTTGTCCGCTACGAGCAGTACTTC.

V gene TRBV27 combines with J gene TRBJ2-1, with D possibly being TRBD1 or TRBD2 (6 bases each). Germline V CDR1 and CDR2: MNHEY, SMNVEV (reference sequence). The CDR3 has 12 amino acids. V dropped 8 bases and J dropped 8 bases, with 13 bases sitting between them. CDR3 amino acids: CASGLGGHEQFF. The CDR3, as DNA: TGTGCCAGCGGACTCGGGGGCCATGAGCAGTTCTTC.

Points on this clone: The same CDR3 arises from other DNA sequences in this sample as well. The rearrangement links TRBV27 to TRBJ1-1; D unresolved. Germline-derived CDR1 and CDR2 are MNHEY and SMNVEV (reference sequence). V was shortened by 6 bases and J by 2 bases, with 10 bases between the two germline ends. The CDR3 is made up of 13 amino acids. CDR3 coding DNA: TGTGCCAGCAGCCCTACGGGCAACACTGAAGCTTTCTTT. Protein: CASSPTGNTEAFF.

The gene calls are TRBV29-1 and TRBJ2-3; 10 nucleotides line up with TRBD1. J gave up 5 bases and V 4 bases, and 6 bases lay outside the gene matches. CDR1 and CDR2 (germline): SQVTM, ANQGSEA. CDR3 length: 14 amino acids. CDR3 protein: CSVAGTGVEDTQYF. CDR3 DNA: TGCAGCGTTGCCGGGACAGGGGTTGAAGATACGCAGTATTTT.

In nucleotides, the CDR3 is TGTGCCAGCAGCCGGACTAGCGGGTTAGGCGGGGAGCTGTTTTTT. It yields the protein CASSRTSGLGGELFF. The rearrangement joins TRBV13 to TRBJ2-2; 11 bases are a match to TRBD2. Losses at the gene ends were 5 bases for V and 7 bases for J; bases not matched to a gene: 6. The CDR3 has 15 amino acids. CDR1 and CDR2 from the germline V gene are PRHDT and FYEKMQ (reference sequence).

The chain is built from TRBV29-1 and TRBJ1-2; the D gene is possibly TRBD1 (6 bases). V dropped 1 base and J dropped 5 bases, with 20 bases sitting between them. Looked up from germline, CDR1 is SQVTM and CDR2 is ANQGSEA. This CDR3 comprises 16 residues. The CDR3 loop reads CSVEGEQGVTAYGYTF. The DNA for the CDR3 is TGCAGCGTTGAAGGAGAACAGGGCGTGACCGCATATGGCTACACCTTC.

This clone showed up just a few times. J is TRBJ1-2 and V is TRBV6-1; TRBD1 aligns across 7 bases. V gave up 7 bases and J gave up 4 bases; unmatched junction bases: 9. Germline assignment: CDR1 MNHNS and CDR2 SASEGT. This CDR3 region has 14 residues. This CDR3 is CASTNTGDVYGYTF. The DNA of the CDR3 is TGTGCCAGCACAAACACAGGGGACGTCTATGGCTACACCTTC.

This clone was counted once. The chain couples TRBV30 to TRBJ2-4, with a possible D match to TRBD1 (6 bases). The CDR3 extends over 19 amino acids. V shed 0 bases and J shed 0 bases, with 21 bases lying between them. In germline, CDR1 is GTSNPN, CDR2 SVGIG (reference sequence). As DNA, the CDR3 is TGTGCCTGGAGTGTACTTCCCCCGGGACAAATAATAGCCAAAAACATTCAGTACTTC. This encodes CAWSVLPPGQIIAKNIQYF.

The chain recombines TRBV25-1 with TRBJ1-1, with D maybe TRBD1 (5 bases). Germline V gives CDR1 MGHDK, CDR2 SYGVNS. The CDR3 is 13 residues long. The germline V and J ends were trimmed by 3 bases and 5 bases, with 10 bases remaining between them. CDR3 DNA: TGTGCCAGCAGTGAGGAGGGGCGTACTGAAGCTTTCTTT. Translated, it gives CASSEEGRTEAFF.

The count of this clone is one. V usage is TRBV2 and J usage is TRBJ1-1; D is ambiguous. The germline CDR1 and CDR2 sequences are SNHLY and FYNNEI. V lost 4 bases, J lost 5 bases, and 11 bases lay in between. The CDR3 covers 13 residues. CDR3 nucleotides: TGTGCCAGCAGTGGGACGGTGGGGACTGAAGCTTTCTTT. Translation gives CASSGTVGTEAFF.